This entry concerns a single TCR beta chain. Antigen specificity is unknown. Trimming took 4 bases from V and 4 from J, leaving 11 bases between them. CDR3 length: 14 amino acids. In germline, CDR1 is SGHRS, CDR2 YFSETQ. The data are from a study of T cell responses to AZD1222 COVID-19 vaccine. Findings and caveats of the study: Mostly white British, mostly female donors; authors suggested clonal diversity may be underestimated. Spike was spanned by vaccine-associated CD4 TCRs, with dominance at 160-218 and 743-854. Only five or six people who got AZD1222 tested seropositive at baseline.

Measured with immunoSEQ multiplex PCR; TCRdb has only the in-frame clones, and not every one. In the table there are 190,000 or so clones, around 90% of which are singletons. Pooled in the analysis were second doses at about 4 or about 12 weeks. The chain recombines TRBV5-1 with TRBJ1-4; D is possibly TRBD1 (6 bases). Sequences were derived from peripheral blood, sampled 28 days after the second AZD1222 dose. This sequence originates from an adult who received the AZD1222 COVID-19 vaccine. This CDR3 reads CASSPTGINEKLFF. CDR3 DNA: TGCGCCAGCAGCCCAACAGGGATTAATGAAAAACTGTTTTTT.